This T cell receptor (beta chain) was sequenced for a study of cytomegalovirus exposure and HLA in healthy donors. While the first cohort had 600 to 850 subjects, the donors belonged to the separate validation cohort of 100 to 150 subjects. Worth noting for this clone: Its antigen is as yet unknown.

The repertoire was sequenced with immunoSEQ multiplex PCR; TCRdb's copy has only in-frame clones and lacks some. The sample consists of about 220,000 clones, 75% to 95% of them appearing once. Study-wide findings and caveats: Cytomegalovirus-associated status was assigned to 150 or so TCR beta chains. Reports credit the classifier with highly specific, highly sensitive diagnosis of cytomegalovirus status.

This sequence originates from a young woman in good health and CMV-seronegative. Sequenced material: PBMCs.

CDR3 loop: CATTITSGDEKLFF. The CDR3, as DNA: TGTGCCACCACCATCACGTCGGGGGATGAAAAACTGTTTTTT. The chain combines TRBV6-1 with TRBJ1-4; possibly TRBD1 for D (5 bases). The CDR3 is 14 residues long. Trimming removed 10 bases from V and 6 bases from J, with 18 bases in between. The germline CDR1 and CDR2 sequences are MNHNS and SASEGT.